The T cell receptor (beta chain) described here comes from a study of PD-1 blockade in classical Hodgkin lymphoma. The V end was cut by 0 bases, the J end by 5 bases, with 12 bases between. The CDR3 consists of 15 residues. Germline CDR1 is SGHAT and CDR2 is FQDESV (reference sequence). Described time point: newly diagnosed, previously untreated cHL patient sample. Negative selection with magnetic separation was used to purify CD4+ T cells from thawed PBMCs. The data were produced by immunoSEQ multiplex PCR, yet TCRdb's version contains in-frame clones alone and is incomplete. The profile shows over 25,000 clones, around 90% of them singletons.

The sequenced material came from CD4+ T cells from blood. The sequence was collected from a human donor with classical Hodgkin lymphoma. The gene calls are TRBV11-1 and TRBJ2-3; D remains unclear. CDR3 loop: CASSLARRSGDTQYF. The CDR3 DNA reads as TGTGCCAGCAGCTTAGCCCGCCGGTCCGGAGATACGCAGTATTTT.